This T cell receptor (beta chain) was sequenced in a study of OX40 agonist ivuxolimab in advanced cancers. Turning to the study itself: Prior anti-PD-1, anti-PD-L1 or anti-CTLA-4 therapy was allowed; roughly 40% had some. Three patients got partial responses; one had hepatocellular carcinoma and two had cutaneous melanoma.

In the case of this clone: Its antigen is unknown.

The study, taken as a whole, reports: Circulating CD4+ and CD8+ T cells showed clonal expansion by week 6 at 0.1 to 3.0 mg/kg. More expanded clones were found, on average, in CD8+ than in CD4+ T cells.

Germline V gives CDR1 SGHKS, CDR2 YYEKEE (reference sequence). CDR3 length equals 15 residues. After removal of 4 bases from V and 3 bases from J, the junction contained 9 bases not matched to a gene. Sequencing was performed with immunoSEQ multiplex PCR; in TCRdb, only in-frame clones are kept and a portion is missing. The repertoire has roughly 36,000 clones, around 70% of them found once; the top ten carry under 20%. This receptor was identified in an adult with an advanced solid tumor such as melanoma, head and neck, liver or kidney cancer. This material consisted of CD4+ or CD8+ T cells sorted from blood, taken in a trial of the OX40 agonist ivuxolimab. V gene TRBV5-5 combines with J gene TRBJ1-1; 7 bases line up with TRBD1. Here the CDR3 reads CASSLYRGTDTEAFF. DNA for the CDR3: TGTGCCAGCAGCCTATACAGGGGCACGGACACTGAAGCTTTCTTT.